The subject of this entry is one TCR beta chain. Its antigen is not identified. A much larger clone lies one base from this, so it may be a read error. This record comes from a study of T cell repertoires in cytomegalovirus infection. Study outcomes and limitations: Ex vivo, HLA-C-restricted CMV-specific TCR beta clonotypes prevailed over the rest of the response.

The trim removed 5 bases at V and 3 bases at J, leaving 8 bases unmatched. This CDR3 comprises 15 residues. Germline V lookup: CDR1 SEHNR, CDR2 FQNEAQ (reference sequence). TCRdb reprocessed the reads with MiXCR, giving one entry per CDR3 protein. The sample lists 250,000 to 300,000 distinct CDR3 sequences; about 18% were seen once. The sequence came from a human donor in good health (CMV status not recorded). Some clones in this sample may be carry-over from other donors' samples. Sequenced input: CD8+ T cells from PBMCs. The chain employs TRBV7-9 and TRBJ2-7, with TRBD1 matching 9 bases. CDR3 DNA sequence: TGTGCCAGCAGCCCCGGACAGGGGAATGTCTACGAGCAGTACTTC. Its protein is CASSPGQGNVYEQYF.